The 5 T cell receptor beta chains in this list originate from one sample, sequenced in a study of cytomegalovirus exposure and HLA in healthy donors. Use of 60 Vbeta and 13 Jbeta primers characterized the PCR. Profiled with immunoSEQ multiplex PCR; TCRdb holds only in-frame clones, not every one. Among some 140,000 clones listed, around 79% were seen once. The sequenced sample was PBMCs. The receptors were gathered from a female donor in good health and CMV-seronegative.

V gene TRBV7-9 combines with J gene TRBJ2-5, with D perhaps TRBD1 (5 bases). Germline lookup yields CDR1 SEHNR and CDR2 FQNEAQ (reference sequence). This CDR3 has 12 amino acids. The V end was cut by 6 bases, the J end by 9 bases, with 14 bases between. CDR3 nucleotide sequence: TGTGCCAGCAGTCCGGATCTCAGGGCCCAGTACTTC. This encodes CASSPDLRAQYF.

The gene calls are TRBV27 and TRBJ1-4; 7 bases are shared with TRBD1. Germline CDR1 reads MNHEY; CDR2 reads SMNVEV (reference sequence). This CDR3 region has 16 residues. V lost 4 bases to trimming and J lost 2 bases; unmatched junction nucleotides: 7. CDR3: CASSYLQGLTNEKLFF. DNA of the CDR3: TGTGCCAGCAGTTATCTACAGGGGTTGACTAATGAAAAACTGTTTTTT.

This chain uses TRBV5-5 with TRBJ2-5, with 11 positions matching TRBD2. CDR3 length equals 14 residues. The germline V gene has CDR1 SGHKS and CDR2 YYEKEE (reference sequence). The V and J ends lost 2 bases and 4 bases, in that order; junction bases with no gene match: 1. CDR3 sequence: CASSFLAGGETQYF. DNA for the CDR3: TGTGCCAGCAGCTTTCTAGCGGGAGGAGAGACCCAGTACTTC.

The chain joins TRBV6-1 to TRBJ2-5; TRBD2 aligns across 11 bases. Germline assignment: CDR1 MNHNS and CDR2 SASEGT. Unmatched junction bases numbered 5, after V lost 6 bases and J lost 5 bases. This CDR3 contains 14 residues. The CDR3 loop is CASRELAGVETQYF. The CDR3, as DNA: TGTGCCAGCAGGGAACTAGCGGGGGTGGAGACCCAGTACTTC.

The chain recombines TRBV28 with TRBJ2-5; D is ambiguous. Trimming cost V 5 bases and J 0 bases, with 13 bases left between them. Per germline, CDR1 MDHEN and CDR2 SYDVKM. The CDR3 extends over 15 amino acids. As DNA, the CDR3 is TGTGCCAGCAGTAACGCGCTAGATTACCAAGAGACCCAGTACTTC. This sequence encodes CASSNALDYQETQYF.